This TCR beta chain came from a study of regulatory dendritic cells for organ transplantation. About the research overall: Monocytes received vitamin D3 on days 0 and 4, IL-10 on day 4. Study results and limitations: Naive T cells showed high diversity, memory cells less, memory CD8+ least.

As regards this clone: Its antigen remains unidentified.

Measured with immunoSEQ multiplex PCR; TCRdb has only the in-frame clones, and not every one. In the table there are about 7,800 clones, about 70% of which are singletons. Sorted subsets were CFSE-labeled and cultured less than six days with allogeneic dendritic cells. This CDR3 has 18 amino acids. The germline V gene encodes CDR1 SGHTA and CDR2 FQGNSA. The V and J ends lost 4 bases and 0 bases respectively, with 20 bases between them. The chain couples TRBV7-2 to TRBJ2-3; a possible D gene is TRBD2 (6 bases). The TCR comes from a human donor in good health. The source material was memory CD4+ T cells from blood cultured with dendritic cells. Subset in this sample: CD45RO+ memory T cells. The CDR3 loop reads CASSSTTRAGRSTDTQYF. Written as DNA, the CDR3 is TGTGCCAGCAGCTCAACGACGAGGGCGGGGAGAAGCACAGATACGCAGTATTTT.